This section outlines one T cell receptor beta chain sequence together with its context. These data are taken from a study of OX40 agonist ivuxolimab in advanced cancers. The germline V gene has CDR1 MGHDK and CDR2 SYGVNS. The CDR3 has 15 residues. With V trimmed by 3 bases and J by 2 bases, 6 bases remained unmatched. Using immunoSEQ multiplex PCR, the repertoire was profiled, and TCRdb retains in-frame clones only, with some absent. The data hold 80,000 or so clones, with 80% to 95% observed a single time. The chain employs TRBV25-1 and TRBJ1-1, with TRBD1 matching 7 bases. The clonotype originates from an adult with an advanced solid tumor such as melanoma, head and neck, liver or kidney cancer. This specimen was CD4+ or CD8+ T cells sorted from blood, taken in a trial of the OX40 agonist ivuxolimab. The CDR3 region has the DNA TGTGCCAGCAGTGACCCCCGACAGGGAAACACTGAAGCTTTCTTT. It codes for CASSDPRQGNTEAFF.